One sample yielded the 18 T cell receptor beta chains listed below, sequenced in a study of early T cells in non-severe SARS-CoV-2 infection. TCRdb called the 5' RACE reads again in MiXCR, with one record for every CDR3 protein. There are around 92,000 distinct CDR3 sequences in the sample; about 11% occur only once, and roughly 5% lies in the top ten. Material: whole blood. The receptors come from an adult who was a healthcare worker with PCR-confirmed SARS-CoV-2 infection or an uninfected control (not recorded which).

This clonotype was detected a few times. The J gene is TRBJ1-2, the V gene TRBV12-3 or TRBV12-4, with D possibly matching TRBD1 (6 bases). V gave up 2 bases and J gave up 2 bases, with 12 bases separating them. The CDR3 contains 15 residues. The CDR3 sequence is CASSLRPRGNYGYTF. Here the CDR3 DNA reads TGTGCCAGCAGTTTACGGCCTAGGGGGAACTATGGCTACACCTTC.

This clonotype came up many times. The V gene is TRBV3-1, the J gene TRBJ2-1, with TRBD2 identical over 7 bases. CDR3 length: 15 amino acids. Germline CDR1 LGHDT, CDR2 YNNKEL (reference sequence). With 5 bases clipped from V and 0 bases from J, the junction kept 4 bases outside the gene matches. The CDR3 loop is CASSKLAVSYNEQFF. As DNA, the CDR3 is TGTGCCAGCAGCAAGCTAGCGGTCTCCTACAATGAGCAGTTCTTC.

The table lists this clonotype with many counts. The CDR3 DNA sequence: TGTGCCAGCAGCTTGGGACTCTCTGGGGCCAACGTCCTGACTTTC. Residues: CASSLGLSGANVLTF. The genes are TRBV5-6 and TRBJ2-6; D is ambiguous. Germline-derived CDR1 and CDR2 are SGHDT and YYEEEE. The CDR3 runs to 15 residues. Trimming took off 0 bases at V and 0 bases at J, with 4 bases between the two ends.

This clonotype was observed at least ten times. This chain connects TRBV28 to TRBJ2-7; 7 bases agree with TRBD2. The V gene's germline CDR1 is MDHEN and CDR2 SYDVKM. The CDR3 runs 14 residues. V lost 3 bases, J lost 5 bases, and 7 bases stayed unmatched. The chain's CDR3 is CASSFPGLINEQYF. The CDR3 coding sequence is TGTGCCAGCAGTTTCCCGGGACTAATAAACGAGCAGTACTTC.

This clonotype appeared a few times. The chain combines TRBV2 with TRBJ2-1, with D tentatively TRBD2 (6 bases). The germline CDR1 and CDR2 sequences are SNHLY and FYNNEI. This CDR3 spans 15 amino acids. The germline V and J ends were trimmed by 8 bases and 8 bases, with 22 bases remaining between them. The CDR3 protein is CASGGVVLEGDEQFF. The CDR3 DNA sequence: TGTGCCAGCGGAGGGGTGGTACTCGAAGGGGATGAGCAGTTCTTC.

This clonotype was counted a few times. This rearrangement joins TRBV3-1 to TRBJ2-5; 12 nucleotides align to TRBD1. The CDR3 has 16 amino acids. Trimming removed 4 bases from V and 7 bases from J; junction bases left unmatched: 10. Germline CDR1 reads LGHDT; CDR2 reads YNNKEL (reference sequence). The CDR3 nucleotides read TGTGCCAGCAGCCCCCTGGGACAGGGGGCATTCGGGACCCAGTACTTC. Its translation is CASSPLGQGAFGTQYF.

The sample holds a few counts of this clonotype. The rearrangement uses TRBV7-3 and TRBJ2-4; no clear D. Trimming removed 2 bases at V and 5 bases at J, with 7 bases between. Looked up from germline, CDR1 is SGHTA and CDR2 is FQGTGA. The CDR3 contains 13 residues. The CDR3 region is CASSLGPENIQYF. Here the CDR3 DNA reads TGTGCCAGCAGCTTAGGACCCGAAAACATTCAGTACTTC.

The CDR3 sequence: CASSFGIRGNGYTF. In DNA form, the CDR3 reads TGTGCCAGCAGTTTCGGGATCCGGGGGAATGGCTACACCTTC. This chain links TRBV12-3 or TRBV12-4 with TRBJ1-2, with D tentatively TRBD1 (5 bases). The CDR3 covers 14 residues. With 3 bases removed from V and 6 bases from J, the gap between germline ends came to 14 bases.

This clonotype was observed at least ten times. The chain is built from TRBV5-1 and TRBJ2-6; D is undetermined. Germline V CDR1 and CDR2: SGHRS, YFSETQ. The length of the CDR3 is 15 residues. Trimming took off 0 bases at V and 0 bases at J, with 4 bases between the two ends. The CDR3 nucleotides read TGCGCCAGCAGCTTGGACCGCTCTGGGGCCAACGTCCTGACTTTC. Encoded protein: CASSLDRSGANVLTF.

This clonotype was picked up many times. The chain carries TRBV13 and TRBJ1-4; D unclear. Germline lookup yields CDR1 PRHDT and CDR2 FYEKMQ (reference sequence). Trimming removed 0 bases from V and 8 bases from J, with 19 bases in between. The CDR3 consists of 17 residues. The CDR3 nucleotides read TGTGCCAGCAGCTTAGGCGCGATTGGAGGATCGGACGAAAAACTGTTTTTT. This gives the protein CASSLGAIGGSDEKLFF.

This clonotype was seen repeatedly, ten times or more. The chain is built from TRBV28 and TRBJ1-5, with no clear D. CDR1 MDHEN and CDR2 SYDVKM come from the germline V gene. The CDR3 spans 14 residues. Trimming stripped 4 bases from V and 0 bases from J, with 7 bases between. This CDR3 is CASSSALSNQPQHF. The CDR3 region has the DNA TGTGCCAGCAGTTCGGCCCTTAGCAATCAGCCCCAGCATTTT. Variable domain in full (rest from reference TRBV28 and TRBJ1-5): DVKVTQSSRYLVKRTGEKVFLECVQDMDHENMFWYRQDPGLGLRLIYFSYDVKMKEKGDIPEGYSVSREKKERFSLILESASTNQTSMYLCASSSALSNQPQHFGDGTRLSIL.

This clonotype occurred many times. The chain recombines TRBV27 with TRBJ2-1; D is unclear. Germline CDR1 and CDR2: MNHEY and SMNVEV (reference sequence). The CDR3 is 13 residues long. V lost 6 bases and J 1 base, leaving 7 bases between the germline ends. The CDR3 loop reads CASSLRSYNEQFF. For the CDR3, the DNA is TGTGCCAGCAGCCTTAGGTCCTACAATGAGCAGTTCTTC.

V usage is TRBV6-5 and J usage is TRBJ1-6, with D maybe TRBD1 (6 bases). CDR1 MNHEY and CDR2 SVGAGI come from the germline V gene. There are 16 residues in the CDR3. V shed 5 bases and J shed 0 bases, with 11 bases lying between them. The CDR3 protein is CASSTTGSSYNSPLHF. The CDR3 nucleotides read TGTGCCAGCAGTACGACAGGAAGCTCCTATAATTCACCCCTCCACTTT.

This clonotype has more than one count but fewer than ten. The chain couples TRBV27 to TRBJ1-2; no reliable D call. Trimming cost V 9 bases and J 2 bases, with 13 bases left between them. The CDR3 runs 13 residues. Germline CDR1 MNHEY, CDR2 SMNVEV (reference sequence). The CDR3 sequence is CASTSSSNYGYTF. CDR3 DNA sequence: TGTGCCAGTACGTCCTCGTCAAACTATGGCTACACCTTC.

CDR3: CASSLVGTAYNEQFF. Written as DNA, the CDR3 is TGCGCCAGCAGCTTGGTGGGGACAGCTTACAATGAGCAGTTCTTC. J is TRBJ2-1 and V is TRBV5-1; 7 bases align to TRBD1. CDR1 is SGHRS and CDR2 is YFSETQ in the germline V gene. V shed 0 bases and J 4 bases; nucleotides not matched to a gene: 4. The CDR3 sequence is 15 residues long.

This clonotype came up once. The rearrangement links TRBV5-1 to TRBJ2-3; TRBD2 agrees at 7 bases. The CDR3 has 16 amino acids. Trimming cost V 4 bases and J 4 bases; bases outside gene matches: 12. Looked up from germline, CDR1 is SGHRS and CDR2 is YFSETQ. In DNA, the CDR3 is TGCGCCAGCAGCCCGGTGGGCGGGAGAGTGGCAGATACGCAGTATTTT. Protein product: CASSPVGGRVADTQYF.

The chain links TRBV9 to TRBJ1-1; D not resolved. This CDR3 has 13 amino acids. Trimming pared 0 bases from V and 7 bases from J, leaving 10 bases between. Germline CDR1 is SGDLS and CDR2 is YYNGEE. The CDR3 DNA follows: TGTGCCAGCAGCGTAGTTTTTGAAAGTGAAGCTTTCTTT. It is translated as CASSVVFESEAFF.

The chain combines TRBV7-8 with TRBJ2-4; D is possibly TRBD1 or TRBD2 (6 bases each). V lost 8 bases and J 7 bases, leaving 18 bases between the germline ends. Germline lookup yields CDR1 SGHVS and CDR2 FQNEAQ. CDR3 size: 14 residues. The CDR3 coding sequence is TGTGCCAGCGCCGGAGTCGGGGGCTCGAACATTCAGTACTTC. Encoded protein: CASAGVGGSNIQYF.